The 26 T cell receptor beta chains in this list originate from one sample, sequenced in a study of shared clonotypes between healthy human individuals. Data came from immunoSEQ multiplex PCR; TCRdb stores just in-frame clones and leaves some out. The sample contains about 470,000 clones, around 79% of which appear only once. Sequenced: PBMCs. The receptors derive from a middle-aged woman in good health. Some clones in this sample may be carry-over from other donors' samples.

The chain carries TRBV7-9 and TRBJ2-5; 8 bases are a match to TRBD2. The CDR3 is 17 amino acids. V lost 2 bases and J lost 5; bases outside the gene matches: 13. Germline V gene sequence: CDR1 SEHNR, CDR2 FQNEAQ (reference sequence). CDR3 residues: CASSLRNGRAPWETQYF. In DNA form, the CDR3 reads TGTGCCAGCAGCTTACGGAACGGGAGGGCCCCATGGGAGACCCAGTACTTC. Full variable domain (outside the CDR3, taken from reference TRBV7-9 and TRBJ2-5): DTGVSQNPRHKITKRGQNVTFRCDPISEHNRLYWYRQTLGQGPEFLTYFQNEAQLEKSRLLSDRFSAERPKGSFSTLEIQRTEQGDSAMYLCASSLRNGRAPWETQYFGPGTRLLVL.

The chain carries TRBV7-2 and TRBJ2-1, with unresolved D. The CDR3 is 15 residues long. V was trimmed by 4 bases and J by 1 base, leaving 11 bases between them. Germline-derived CDR1 and CDR2 are SGHTA and FQGNSA. Here the CDR3 reads CASSSSWVSYNEQFF. In DNA form, the CDR3 reads TGTGCCAGCAGCTCCAGTTGGGTTTCCTACAATGAGCAGTTCTTC.

The chain carries TRBV4-2 and TRBJ2-7; 14 bases match TRBD2. In germline, CDR1 is LGHNA, CDR2 YNFKEQ. The CDR3 contains 16 residues. J was trimmed by 6 bases and V by 0 bases; bases with no gene match: 4. CDR3 in amino acids: CASSQERGLAGVEQYF. Written as DNA, the CDR3 is TGTGCCAGCAGCCAAGAGAGGGGACTAGCGGGAGTCGAGCAGTACTTC.

With regard to this clone: A much larger clone differs from this one at a single base, so this may be a read error. Within the sample, other DNA sequences also encode this same CDR3. The rearrangement uses TRBV29-1 and TRBJ2-1; D is unclear. The germline V and J ends were trimmed by 3 bases and 3 bases, with 3 bases remaining between them. The CDR3 is made up of 11 amino acids. CDR1 SQVTM and CDR2 ANQGSEA come from the germline V gene. CDR3 DNA: TGCAGCGTTGAGAACTACAATGAGCAGTTCTTC. This codes for CSVENYNEQFF.

The V gene is TRBV7-2, the J gene TRBJ2-1, with D unclear. There are 11 residues in the CDR3. V lost 11 bases and J 3 bases, leaving 8 bases between the germline ends. CDR1 is SGHTA and CDR2 is FQGNSA in the germline V gene. CDR3 loop: CAGTVYNEQFF. DNA of the CDR3: TGTGCCGGCACTGTCTACAATGAGCAGTTCTTC.

This rearrangement joins TRBV4-2 to TRBJ2-2; D might be TRBD2 (5 bases). Germline CDR1 and CDR2: LGHNA and YNFKEQ. The CDR3 covers 15 residues. V was pared by 1 base and J by 6 bases, with 12 bases between. This chain's CDR3 is CASSQGLAPAGELFF. The CDR3 region has the DNA TGTGCCAGCAGCCAAGGGCTAGCCCCCGCCGGGGAGCTGTTTTTT.

The V and J genes are TRBV7-2 and TRBJ2-2; D not resolved. Germline CDR1 reads SGHTA; CDR2 reads FQGNSA. V was clipped by 2 bases and J by 2 bases, with 6 bases between them. The CDR3 runs to 14 residues. CDR3 loop: CASSLSSNTGELFF. The CDR3 nucleotides read TGTGCCAGCAGCTTATCCTCAAACACCGGGGAGCTGTTTTTT.

The chain has TRBV4-1 and TRBJ2-5; 9 nucleotides align to TRBD1. The end of the DNA is better explained by TRBJ2-7, so the J call may be wrong. CDR3 size: 14 residues. Germline V CDR1 and CDR2: MGHRA, YSYEKL. The CDR3 sequence: CASSQGQGRHEQYF. The CDR3 DNA reads TGCGCCAGCAGCCAGGGACAGGGACGGCACGAGCAGTACTTC.

This clone was detected many times. This sequence joins TRBV2 and TRBJ2-1; no clear D. Germline CDR1 SNHLY, CDR2 FYNNEI. V was trimmed by 0 bases and J by 8 bases, leaving 11 bases between them. The CDR3 has 14 residues. The CDR3 DNA is TGTGCCAGCAGTGAAGCGCTTCAGAGCTATGAGCAGTTCTTC. Translating it yields CASSEALQSYEQFF.

For the CDR3, the DNA is TGCGCCAGCAGCTGGGGGACAGGGGACACAGATACGCAGTATTTT. Amino acid sequence: CASSWGTGDTDTQYF. This chain joins TRBV5-1 and TRBJ2-3; 10 bases agree with TRBD1. The CDR3 consists of 15 residues. Germline trimming cut 3 bases from V and 2 bases from J; bases unmatched to any gene: 3. Germline CDR1 SGHRS, CDR2 YFSETQ.

The chain is built from TRBV5-5 and TRBJ1-5; no firm D call. Trimming took off 0 bases at V and 3 bases at J, with 7 bases between the two ends. Germline CDR1 is SGHKS and CDR2 is YYEKEE (reference sequence). This CDR3 is 14 amino acids long. The DNA for the CDR3 is TGTGCCAGCAGCTTGGGGCAGACCAATCAGCCCCAGCATTTT. Translation: CASSLGQTNQPQHF.

Notes on this clone: The CDR3 does not end in the conserved phenylalanine or tryptophan, so this is likely a read error. This chain joins TRBV30 and TRBJ1-1, with D perhaps matching TRBD1 (5 bases). Looked up from germline, CDR1 is GTSNPN and CDR2 is SVGIG (reference sequence). This CDR3 has 13 residues. Trimming left V 0 bases short and J 5 bases short, with 10 bases between. In DNA form, the CDR3 reads TGTGCCTGGAGTGTACGGGGGTCGACTGAAGCTTTCCTT. Residues: CAWSVRGSTEAFL.

The chain employs TRBV2 and TRBJ2-5; 10 bases are a match to TRBD2. Near its end, the DNA agrees better with TRBJ2-7, so the J call may be wrong. The germline CDR1 and CDR2 sequences are SNHLY and FYNNEI. CDR3 length equals 16 residues. Here the CDR3 reads CASSESLAGLDYEQYF. The CDR3 DNA follows: TGTGCCAGCAGTGAATCACTAGCGGGACTAGACTACGAGCAGTACTTC.

In this sample, this clone turned up a few times. The chain joins TRBV10-3 to TRBJ2-7, with D maybe TRBD1 (8 bases). Germline CDR1 and CDR2: ENHRY and SYGVKD. The CDR3 consists of 14 residues. Trimming took off 6 bases at V and 6 bases at J, with 18 bases between the two ends. CDR3 coding DNA: TGTGCCATCAGCACAGGGGGGGGTACGGTCGAGCAGTACTTC. Residues: CAISTGGGTVEQYF.

This chain uses TRBV9 with TRBJ2-5; the D call may be TRBD1 or TRBD2 (5 bases each). The V end lost 4 bases, the J end lost 2 bases, and 18 bases lay between the germline ends. The germline V gene encodes CDR1 SGDLS and CDR2 YYNGEE. CDR3 length equals 16 residues. The chain's CDR3 is CASSPHPGAGQETQYF. The CDR3 DNA sequence: TGTGCCAGCAGCCCTCATCCCGGGGCAGGACAAGAGACCCAGTACTTC.

V usage is TRBV6-1 and J usage is TRBJ2-1, with no clear D. With 3 bases removed from V and 0 bases from J, the gap between germline ends came to 6 bases. Germline CDR1 MNHNS, CDR2 SASEGT. The CDR3 is 14 amino acids. The CDR3 protein is CASSETRSYNEQFF. In nucleotides, the CDR3 is TGTGCCAGCAGTGAGACCCGCTCCTACAATGAGCAGTTCTTC.

This clone was seen more than once but under ten times. The chain uses TRBV9 and TRBJ1-4, with 9 bases matching TRBD1. CDR1 and CDR2 from the germline V gene are SGDLS and YYNGEE. The CDR3 length is 15 residues. J lost 12 bases, V lost 1 base, and 10 bases had no gene match. CDR3 region: CASSVTGTGTRQLFF. CDR3 bases: TGTGCCAGCAGCGTAACCGGGACAGGGACTCGTCAACTGTTTTTT.

This chain links TRBV4-3 with TRBJ2-3; maybe TRBD2 (6 bases). Trimming stripped 6 bases from V and 5 bases from J, with 27 bases between. The CDR3 sequence is 18 residues long. CDR1 is LGHNA, CDR2 YSLEER, per germline. The CDR3 region has the DNA TGCGCCAGCAGTCCAAGATTGTCGGCTACGGGAGCCGTAGATACGCAGTATTTT. This sequence encodes CASSPRLSATGAVDTQYF.

Written as DNA, the CDR3 is TGTGCCAGCAGCTTTTCCCCGGGTTACGAGCAGTACTTC. It yields the protein CASSFSPGYEQYF. The rearrangement links TRBV7-3 to TRBJ2-7; no definite D call. V was trimmed by 3 bases and J by 4 bases, leaving 10 bases between them. This CDR3 has 13 amino acids. Per the germline V gene, CDR1 is SGHTA and CDR2 is FQGTGA. Filled out from reference TRBV7-3 and TRBJ2-7, the complete variable domain reads GAGVSQTPSNKVTEKGKYVELRCDPISGHTALYWYRQSLGQGPEFLIYFQGTGAADDSGLPNDRFFAVRPEGSVSTLKIQRTERGDSAVYLCASSFSPGYEQYFGPGTRLTVT.

This chain links TRBV4-1 with TRBJ1-2, with TRBD1 matching over 7 bases. The trim removed 4 bases at V and 6 bases at J, leaving 11 bases unmatched. The CDR3 loop spans 15 amino acids. Germline CDR1 and CDR2: MGHRA and YSYEKL. In DNA, the CDR3 is TGCGCCAGCAGCCTCAGGGGGGGAAGCTTTGATGGCTACACCTTC. Translation gives CASSLRGGSFDGYTF.

The V call is TRBV7-3, the J call TRBJ2-1; TRBD1 might be the D (6 bases). V gave up 5 bases and J gave up 5 bases, with 13 bases separating them. Germline V CDR1 and CDR2: SGHTA, FQGTGA. The CDR3 length is 14 residues. The DNA for the CDR3 is TGTGCCAGCAGCGTCTCGGGACAAAACAATGAGCAGTTCTTC. It codes for CASSVSGQNNEQFF.

The rearrangement uses TRBV29-1 and TRBJ2-5, with no clear D. Germline lookup yields CDR1 SQVTM and CDR2 ANQGSEA. The CDR3 length is 13 residues. With 6 bases removed from V and 0 bases from J, the gap between germline ends came to 11 bases. CDR3 nucleotide sequence: TGCAGCGTCGTCGACATGTACCAAGAGACCCAGTACTTC. Translated: CSVVDMYQETQYF.

The rearrangement joins TRBV27 to TRBJ1-1; TRBD1 is a possible D gene (5 bases). V lost 4 bases and J 0 bases, leaving 12 bases between the germline ends. The CDR3 covers 15 residues. Germline V lookup: CDR1 MNHEY, CDR2 SMNVEV (reference sequence). The CDR3 sequence is CASSSPGELNTEAFF. CDR3 nucleotide sequence: TGTGCCAGCAGTTCTCCGGGGGAATTGAACACTGAAGCTTTCTTT.

The CDR3 region has the DNA TGTGCCAGCAGCCCCACGGGGGGGGACACCCAGTACTTC. It is translated as CASSPTGGDTQYF. The chain couples TRBV7-3 to TRBJ2-5; 8 positions match TRBD2. V was clipped by 5 bases and J by 8 bases; unmatched bases: 7. CDR1 and CDR2 (germline): SGHTA, FQGTGA. The CDR3 extends over 13 amino acids.

The V and J genes are TRBV28 and TRBJ1-4; 8 bases agree with TRBD1. Losses at the gene ends were 5 bases for V and 8 bases for J; bases not matched to a gene: 10. Germline CDR1 reads MDHEN; CDR2 reads SYDVKM. The CDR3 runs to 15 residues. This chain's CDR3 is CASSGETGVWEKLFF. CDR3 in DNA: TGTGCCAGCAGTGGGGAGACAGGGGTGTGGGAAAAACTGTTTTTT.

CDR3 in amino acids: CASSLDRQTDEKLFF. DNA of the CDR3: TGTGCCAGCAGTTTGGATCGGCAGACTGATGAAAAACTGTTTTTT. The chain links TRBV28 to TRBJ1-4; D uncertain. Trimming pared 3 bases from V and 6 bases from J, leaving 14 bases between. CDR3 length: 15 amino acids. Germline V gene sequence: CDR1 MDHEN, CDR2 SYDVKM.